This T cell receptor beta chain appears in the sequencing data of a study of Ad26.COV2.S vaccination and SARS-CoV-2 variants. About the study: As a participant in COV1001, the donor was in the Ad26.COV2.S trial arm. Ad26.COV2.S was injected intramuscularly once or twice, 56 days apart.

Unmatched junction bases numbered 3, after V lost 2 bases and J lost 8 bases. The CDR3 sequence is 13 residues long. The germline gives CDR1 SGHNT, CDR2 YYREEE (reference sequence). This clone has a single count. Its specificity is unknown. Profiling relied on immunoSEQ multiplex PCR, and the TCRdb table lists in-frame clones only, not all of them. The sample yields 350,000 to 450,000 clones, around 90% seen once. Treatment: approximately 18 received Ad26.COV2.S at low or high dose, single or two shots; roughly 5 received placebo; per-sample allocation not given. Day 63 after the first vaccine or placebo injection was the time point for sampling. Regarding the study as a whole: There was a possibility that the TCR breadth and depth analyses underestimated total T cell responses. Breadth of non-spike TCRs did not differ between vaccinees and placebo recipients.

This receptor was identified in a person aged 18-65 years who received the Ad26.COV2.S COVID-19 vaccine or a placebo. The chain combines TRBV5-4 with TRBJ1-1, with 10 bases identical to TRBD1. Sequenced material: peripheral blood, taken in a trial of Ad26.COV2.S vaccine versus placebo. The CDR3 coding sequence is TGTGCCAGCAGCTTTGGGACAGGGGCCGAAGCTTTCTTT. It is translated as CASSFGTGAEAFF.